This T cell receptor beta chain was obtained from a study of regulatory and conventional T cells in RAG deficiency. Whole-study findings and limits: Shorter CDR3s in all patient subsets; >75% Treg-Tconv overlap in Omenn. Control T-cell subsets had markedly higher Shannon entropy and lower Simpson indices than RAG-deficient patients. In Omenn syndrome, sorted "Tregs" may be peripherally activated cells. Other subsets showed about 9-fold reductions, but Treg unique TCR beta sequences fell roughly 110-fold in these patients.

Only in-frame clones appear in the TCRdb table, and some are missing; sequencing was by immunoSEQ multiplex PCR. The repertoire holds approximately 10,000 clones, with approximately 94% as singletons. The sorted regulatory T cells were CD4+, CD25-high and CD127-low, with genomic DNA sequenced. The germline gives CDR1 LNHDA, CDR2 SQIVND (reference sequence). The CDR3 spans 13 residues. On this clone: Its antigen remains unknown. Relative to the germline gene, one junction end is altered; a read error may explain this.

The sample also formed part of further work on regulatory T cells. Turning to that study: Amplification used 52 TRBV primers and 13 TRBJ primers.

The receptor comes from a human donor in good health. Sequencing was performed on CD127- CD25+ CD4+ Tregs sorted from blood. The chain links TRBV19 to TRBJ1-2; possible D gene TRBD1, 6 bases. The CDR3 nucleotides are TGTGCCAGTAGTATGGGGACACCTGTACATCCTATCTTC. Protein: CASSMGTPVHPIF.